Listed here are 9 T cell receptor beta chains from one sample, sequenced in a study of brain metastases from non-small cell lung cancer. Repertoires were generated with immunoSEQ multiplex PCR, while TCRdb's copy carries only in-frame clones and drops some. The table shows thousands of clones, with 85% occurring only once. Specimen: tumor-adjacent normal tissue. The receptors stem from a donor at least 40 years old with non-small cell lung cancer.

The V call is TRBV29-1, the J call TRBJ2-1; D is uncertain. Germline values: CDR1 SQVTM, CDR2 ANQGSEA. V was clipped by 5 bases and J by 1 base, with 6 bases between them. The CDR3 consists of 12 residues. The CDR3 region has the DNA TGCAGCGTTATGGTTTCCTACAATGAGCAGTTCTTC. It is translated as CSVMVSYNEQFF.

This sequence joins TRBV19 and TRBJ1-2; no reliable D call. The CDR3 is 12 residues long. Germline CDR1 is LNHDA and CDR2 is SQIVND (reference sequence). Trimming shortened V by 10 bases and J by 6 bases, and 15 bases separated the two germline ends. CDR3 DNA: TGTGCCATTTACAGAGTTCCCAATGGCTACACCTTC. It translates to CAIYRVPNGYTF.

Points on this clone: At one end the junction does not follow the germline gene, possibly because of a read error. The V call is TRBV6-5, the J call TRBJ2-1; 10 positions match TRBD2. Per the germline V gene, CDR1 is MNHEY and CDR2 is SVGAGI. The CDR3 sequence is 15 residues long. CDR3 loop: CASRERGGLGNKQFF. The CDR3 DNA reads TGTGCCAGCAGAGAGCGGGGGGGCCTCGGCAATAAGCAGTTCTTC.

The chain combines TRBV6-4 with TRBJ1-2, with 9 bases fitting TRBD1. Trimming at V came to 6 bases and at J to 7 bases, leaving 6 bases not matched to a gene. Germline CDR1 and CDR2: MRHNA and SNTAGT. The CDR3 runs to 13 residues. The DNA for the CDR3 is TGTGCCAGCAGAGAAGGACAGGGGTTTGGCTACACCTTC. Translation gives CASREGQGFGYTF.

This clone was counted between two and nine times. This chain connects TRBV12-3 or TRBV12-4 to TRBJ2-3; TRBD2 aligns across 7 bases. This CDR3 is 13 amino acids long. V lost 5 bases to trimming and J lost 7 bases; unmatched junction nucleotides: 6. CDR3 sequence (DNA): TGTGCCAGCAGTCCTGGGGGGGGTTATACGCAGTATTTT. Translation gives CASSPGGGYTQYF.

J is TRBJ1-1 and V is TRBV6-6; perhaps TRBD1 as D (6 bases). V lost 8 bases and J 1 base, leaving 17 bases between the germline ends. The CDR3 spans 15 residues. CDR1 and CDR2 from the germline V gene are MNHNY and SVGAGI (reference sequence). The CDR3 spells CASFPPGTSNTEAFF. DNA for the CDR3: TGTGCCAGCTTCCCTCCCGGGACATCGAACACTGAAGCTTTCTTT.

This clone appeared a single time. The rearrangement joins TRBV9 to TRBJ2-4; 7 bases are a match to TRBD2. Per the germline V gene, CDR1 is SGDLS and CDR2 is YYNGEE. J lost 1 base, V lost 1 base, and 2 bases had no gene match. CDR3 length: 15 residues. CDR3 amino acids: CASSVNSGAKNIQYF. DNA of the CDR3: TGTGCCAGCAGCGTAAATAGCGGGGCCAAAAACATTCAGTACTTC.

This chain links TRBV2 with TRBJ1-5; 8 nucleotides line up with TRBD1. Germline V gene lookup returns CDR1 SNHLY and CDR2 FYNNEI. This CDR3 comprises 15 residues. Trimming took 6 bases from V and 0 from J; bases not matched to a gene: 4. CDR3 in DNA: TGTGCCAGCAGCCGGACAGGGTATAGCAATCAGCCCCAGCATTTT. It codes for CASSRTGYSNQPQHF.

CDR3 DNA: TGTGCCAGCGGAGGGACAATGAACACCGGGGAGCTGTTTTTT. Its protein product is CASGGTMNTGELFF. The chain links TRBV6-5 to TRBJ2-2, with D perhaps given as TRBD1 or TRBD2 (6 bases each). CDR1 is MNHEY and CDR2 is SVGAGI in the germline V gene. CDR3 length: 14 amino acids. V gave up 8 bases and J gave up 1 base, with 11 bases separating them.